This record concerns one TCR beta chain sequence. The data derive from a study of blood T cell repertoires in COVID-19. Trimming took 8 bases from V and 5 from J, leaving 19 bases between them. This CDR3 contains 14 residues. The germline V gene has CDR1 LGHDT and CDR2 YNNKEL (reference sequence). Sequenced by immunoSEQ multiplex PCR; TCRdb stores in-frame clones only, minus some. Seen here are more than 80,000 clones, less than 85% observed once, and the top ten hold 13% to 15%. V usage is TRBV3-1 (or the pseudogene TRBV3-2) and J usage is TRBJ2-7; D is unclear. The TCR sequence derives from a woman aged 60-70 years with acute or convalescent COVID-19. The specimen was peripheral blood. The CDR3: CASQGQANQDEQYF. CDR3 coding DNA: TGTGCCAGCCAAGGTCAGGCGAATCAGGACGAGCAGTACTTC.